This entry describes one T cell receptor beta chain. No antigen is known for it. This sample's time point: recipient sample about 28 days before transplant, after cytoreduction. Germline V gene sequence: CDR1 MGHRA, CDR2 YSYEKL. Trimming shortened V by 5 bases and J by 2 bases, and 15 bases separated the two germline ends. This CDR3 is built from 16 residues. Here immunoSEQ multiplex PCR was the method, and the copy in TCRdb shows in-frame clones only, minus some. The sample carries some 3,300 clones, 90% to 96% recorded once. These data come from a study of T cell clonotyping in hematopoietic cell transplantation. Turning to the study itself: Recipient samples before transplant were obtained post-cytoreduction.

Study findings and constraints: At the given depth, recipient repertoires were over 95% de novo clonotypes.

Material: peripheral blood mononuclear cells, obtained before stem cell transplant. This TCR derives from a woman aged 50 to 65 with chronic myeloid leukemia. Some clones in this sample may be carry-over from other donors' samples. The chain employs TRBV4-1 and TRBJ2-2; TRBD1 might be the D (6 bases). The CDR3 DNA reads as TGCGCCAGCAGCGGCCGGACAGACCTAAACACCGGGGAGCTGTTTTTT. Protein sequence: CASSGRTDLNTGELFF.